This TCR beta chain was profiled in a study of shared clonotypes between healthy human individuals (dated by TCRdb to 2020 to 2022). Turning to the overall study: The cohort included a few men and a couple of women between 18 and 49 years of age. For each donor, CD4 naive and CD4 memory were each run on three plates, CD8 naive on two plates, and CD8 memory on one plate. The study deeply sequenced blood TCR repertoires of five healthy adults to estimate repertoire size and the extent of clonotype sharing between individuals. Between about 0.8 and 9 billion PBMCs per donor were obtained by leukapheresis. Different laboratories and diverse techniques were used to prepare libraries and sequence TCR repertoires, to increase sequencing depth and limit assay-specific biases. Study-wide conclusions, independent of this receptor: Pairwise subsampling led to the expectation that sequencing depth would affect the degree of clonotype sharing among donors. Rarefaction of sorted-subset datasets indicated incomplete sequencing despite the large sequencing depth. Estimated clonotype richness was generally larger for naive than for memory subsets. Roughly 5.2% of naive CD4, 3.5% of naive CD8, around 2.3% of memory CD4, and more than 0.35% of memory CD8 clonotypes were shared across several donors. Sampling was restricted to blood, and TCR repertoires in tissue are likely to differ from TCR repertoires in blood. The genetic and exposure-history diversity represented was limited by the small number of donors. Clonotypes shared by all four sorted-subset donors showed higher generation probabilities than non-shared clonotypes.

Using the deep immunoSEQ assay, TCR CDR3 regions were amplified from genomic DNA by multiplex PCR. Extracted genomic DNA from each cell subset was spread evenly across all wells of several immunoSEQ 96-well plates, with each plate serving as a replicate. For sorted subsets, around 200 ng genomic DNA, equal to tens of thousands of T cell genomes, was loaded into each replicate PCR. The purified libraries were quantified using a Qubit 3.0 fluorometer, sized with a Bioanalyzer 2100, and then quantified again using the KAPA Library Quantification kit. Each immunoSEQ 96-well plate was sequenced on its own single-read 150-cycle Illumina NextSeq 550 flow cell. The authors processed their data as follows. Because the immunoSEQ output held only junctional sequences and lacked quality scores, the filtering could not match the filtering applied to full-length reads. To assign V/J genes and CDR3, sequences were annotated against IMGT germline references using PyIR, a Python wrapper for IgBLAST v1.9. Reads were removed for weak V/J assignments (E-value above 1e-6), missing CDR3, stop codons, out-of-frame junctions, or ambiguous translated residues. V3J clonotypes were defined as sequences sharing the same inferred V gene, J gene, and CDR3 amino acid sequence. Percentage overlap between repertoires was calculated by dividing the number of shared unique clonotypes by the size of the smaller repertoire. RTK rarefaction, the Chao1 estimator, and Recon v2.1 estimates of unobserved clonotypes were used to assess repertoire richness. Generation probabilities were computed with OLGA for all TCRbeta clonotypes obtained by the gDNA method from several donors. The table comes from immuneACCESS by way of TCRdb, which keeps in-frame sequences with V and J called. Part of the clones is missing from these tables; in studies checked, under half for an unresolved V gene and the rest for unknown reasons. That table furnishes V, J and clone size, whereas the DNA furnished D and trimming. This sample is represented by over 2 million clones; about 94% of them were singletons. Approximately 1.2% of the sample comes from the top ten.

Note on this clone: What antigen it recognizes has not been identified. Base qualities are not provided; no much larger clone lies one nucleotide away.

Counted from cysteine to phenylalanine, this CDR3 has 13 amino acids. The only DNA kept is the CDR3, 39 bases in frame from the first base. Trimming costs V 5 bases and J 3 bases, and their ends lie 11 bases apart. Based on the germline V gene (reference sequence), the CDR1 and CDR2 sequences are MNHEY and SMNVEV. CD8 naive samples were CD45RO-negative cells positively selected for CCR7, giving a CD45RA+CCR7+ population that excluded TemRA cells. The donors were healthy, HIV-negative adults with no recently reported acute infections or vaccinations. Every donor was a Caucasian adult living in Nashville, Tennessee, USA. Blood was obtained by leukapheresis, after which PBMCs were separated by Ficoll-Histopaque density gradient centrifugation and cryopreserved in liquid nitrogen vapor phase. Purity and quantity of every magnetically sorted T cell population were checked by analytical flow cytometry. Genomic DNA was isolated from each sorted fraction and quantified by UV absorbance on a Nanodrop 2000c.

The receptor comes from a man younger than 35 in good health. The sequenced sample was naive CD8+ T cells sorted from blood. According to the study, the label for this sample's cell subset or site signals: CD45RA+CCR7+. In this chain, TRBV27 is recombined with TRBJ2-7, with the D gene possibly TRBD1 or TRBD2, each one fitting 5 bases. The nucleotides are TGTGCCAGCAGTCCGGGGCCCGACTACGAGCAGTACTTC. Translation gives CASSPGPDYEQYF.